The clone carrying this T cell receptor beta chain was detected many times. This entry comes from a study of T-cell reconstitution after alpha-beta-depleted transplantation in children. TCRbeta library preparation incorporated unique molecular identifiers. TCRdb re-called the PCR reads with MiXCR, one entry per CDR3 protein. In the table there are roughly 350,000 distinct CDR3 sequences, 10% of which are singletons. The clonotype was recovered from a human donor who donated a stem cell graft to a child with acute lymphoblastic leukemia. Sequenced here: PBMCs from the stem cell graft donor, sampled from the stem cell graft.

The CDR3 reads CSVAQALGSTEAFF. CDR3 bases: TGCAGCGTCGCACAGGCCCTTGGAAGCACTGAAGCTTTCTTT. The chain couples TRBV29-1 to TRBJ1-1; TRBD1 is a possible D gene (5 bases). This CDR3 is built from 14 residues. The germline gives CDR1 SQVTM, CDR2 ANQGSEA. V was cut by 6 bases and J by 4 bases, with 18 bases left in between.